A selection of T cell receptor beta chains follows, all from one sample in a study of cytomegalovirus exposure and HLA in healthy donors. The repertoire was sequenced with immunoSEQ multiplex PCR; TCRdb's copy has only in-frame clones and lacks some. The table has more than 200,000 clones, around 64% seen once. The sample consisted of PBMCs. Every receptor here comes from a man aged 35 to 55 in good health and CMV-seropositive. Each CDR3 is given with its conserved first and last residue. A D gene is named only where the DNA matches it firmly. Clone size is given for some rows only: seen once, a few or many times, or a class if the clone is expanded.

j_call,d_call,v_call,clone_size,cdr3_aa,cdr3_nt
TRBJ1-1,NA,TRBV27,NA,CASRGRFGFTEAFF,TGTGCCAGCAGGGGGCGGTTTGGGTTTACTGAAGCTTTCTTT
TRBJ1-3,NA,TRBV7-9,NA,CASSLARTVGNTIYF,TGTGCCAGCAGCTTAGCGCGAACAGTTGGAAACACCATATATTTT
TRBJ2-3,NA,TRBV5-4,NA,CASTQWGDRTDTQYF,TGTGCCAGCACCCAATGGGGGGATAGGACAGATACGCAGTATTTT
TRBJ1-1,NA,TRBV2,NA,CASVSLVEGAFF,TGTGCCAGCGTTAGCCTGGTGGAGGGGGCTTTCTTT
TRBJ2-7,TRBD1,TRBV11-3,NA,CASSSRQGAHEQYF,TGTGCCAGCAGCTCCCGACAGGGGGCCCACGAGCAGTACTTC
TRBJ2-2,NA,TRBV5-1,NA,CASSDSYYGELFF,TGCGCCAGCAGCGACAGCTACTACGGGGAGCTGTTTTTT
TRBJ2-1,TRBD1,TRBV19,NA,CASREGGLSYNEQFF,TGTGCCAGTAGGGAAGGGGGCCTCTCCTACAATGAGCAGTTCTTC
TRBJ2-1,TRBD2,TRBV28,few,CASILSGGLYNEQFF,TGTGCCAGCATTCTTAGCGGGGGCCTGTACAATGAGCAGTTCTTC
TRBJ1-6,TRBD1,TRBV6-6,NA,CASSYEGQGSPLHF,TGTGCCAGCAGTTACGAGGGACAGGGATCACCCCTCCACTTT
TRBJ1-4,TRBD1,TRBV27,NA,CASSYRGEYEKLFF,TGTGCCAGCAGTTACAGGGGGGAATATGAAAAACTGTTTTTT
TRBJ2-5,NA,TRBV7-2,NA,CAGSLGWQGETQYF,TGTGCCGGCAGCTTAGGTTGGCAGGGAGAGACCCAGTACTTC
TRBJ2-1,NA,TRBV5-1,NA,CASSLVRQTPYNEQFF,TGCGCCAGCAGCTTGGTTCGACAGACTCCCTACAATGAGCAGTTCTTC
TRBJ1-2,NA,TRBV9,NA,CASSVATDRTMRGYGYTF,TGTGCCAGCAGCGTAGCTACGGATCGGACAATGCGGGGCTATGGCTACACCTTC
TRBJ1-3,NA,TRBV7-2,NA,CASSLGIRSPGNTIYF,TGTGCCAGCAGCTTAGGAATCAGGTCCCCTGGAAACACCATATATTTT
TRBJ1-2,NA,TRBV10-3,NA,CAISEKNGGGSGYTF,TGTGCCATCAGTGAGAAAAACGGGGGTGGGTCTGGCTACACCTTC
TRBJ2-5,TRBD1,TRBV29-1,NA,CSVDINRGETQYF,TGCAGCGTTGATATAAACAGGGGAGAGACCCAGTACTTC
TRBJ2-1,TRBD1,TRBV13,NA,CASSFSGQGFAEQFF,TGTGCCAGCAGCTTTTCCGGACAGGGTTTCGCTGAGCAGTTCTTC
TRBJ1-2,NA,TRBV7-9,once,CSSSPFYEDAPNYTF,TGTTCCAGCAGCCCTTTCTACGAGGATGCCCCGAACTACACCTTC
TRBJ2-7,NA,TRBV5-1,NA,CASRWRAETYEQYF,TGCGCCAGCAGGTGGAGGGCCGAGACCTACGAGCAGTACTTC
TRBJ1-4,NA,TRBV6-1,NA,CASSDRGLGEKLFF,TGTGCCAGCAGTGACCGTGGGCTTGGAGAAAAACTGTTTTTT
TRBJ2-7,NA,TRBV7-9,NA,CASTIRGAAYEQYF,TGTGCCAGCACCATCAGGGGCGCTGCCTACGAGCAGTACTTC
TRBJ2-7,NA,TRBV5-1,NA,CASSLELSFYEQYF,TGCGCCAGCAGCTTGGAGCTGAGTTTCTACGAGCAGTACTTC
TRBJ1-4,NA,TRBV7-2,NA,CASSGQIVGEKLFF,TGTGCCAGCAGCGGACAGATAGTGGGTGAAAAACTGTTTTTT
TRBJ2-7,TRBD2,TRBV7-8,NA,CASSPGRGRTYEQYF,TGTGCCAGCAGCCCGGGGCGGGGGAGAACCTACGAGCAGTACTTC
TRBJ2-7,TRBD2,TRBV10-2,NA,CASSEIGAGGREQYF,TGCGCCAGCAGTGAGATTGGAGCGGGGGGGAGGGAGCAGTACTTC
TRBJ2-1,TRBD2,TRBV10-3,few,CAISDSGEGFF,TGTGCCATCAGTGATAGCGGGGAGGGGTTCTTC
TRBJ2-5,NA,TRBV5-1,NA,CASSLGAETQYF,TGCGCCAGCAGCTTGGGGGCGGAGACCCAGTACTTC
TRBJ2-7,NA,TRBV18,once,CASTAAGMSYEQYF,TGTGCCAGCACCGCGGCAGGGATGTCCTACGAGCAGTACTTC
TRBJ1-2,TRBD1,TRBV12-5,NA,CASGFILVPGQGRSGYTF,TGTGCTAGTGGTTTCATCCTTGTCCCGGGACAGGGAAGGAGTGGCTACACCTTC
TRBJ2-2,NA,TRBV5-5,NA,CASSLGAGVTGELFF,TGTGCCAGCAGCTTGGGGGCAGGGGTCACCGGGGAGCTGTTTTTT
TRBJ1-5,NA,TRBV7-2,NA,CASSQSGVYSNQPQHF,TGTGCCAGCAGTCAATCAGGGGTGTATAGCAATCAGCCCCAGCATTTT
TRBJ1-1,NA,TRBV7-9,NA,CASSVTGTNTEAFF,TGTGCCAGCAGTGTTACAGGAACCAACACTGAAGCTTTCTTT
TRBJ2-7,TRBD1,TRBV12-5,NA,CASGLGQGQRFHEQYF,TGTGCTAGTGGTTTGGGACAGGGTCAGCGATTCCACGAGCAGTACTTC
TRBJ1-6,NA,TRBV7-9,NA,CASSLATAGNSPLHF,TGTGCCAGCAGCTTAGCGACAGCTGGGAATTCACCCCTCCACTTT
TRBJ2-6,NA,TRBV5-1,NA,CASSLVEGLGANVLTF,TGCGCCAGCAGCTTGGTTGAAGGACTTGGGGCCAACGTCCTGACTTTC
TRBJ2-2,NA,TRBV5-6,NA,CASSLVGRDTGELFF,TGTGCCAGCAGCTTGGTAGGGAGAGACACCGGGGAGCTGTTTTTT
TRBJ2-2,NA,TRBV6-1,NA,CASSEEWQATGELFF,TGTGCCAGCAGTGAAGAATGGCAGGCTACCGGGGAGCTGTTTTTT
TRBJ1-1,NA,TRBV2,NA,CASSNAQGPQAVQALRAF,TGTGCCAGCAGCAATGCCCAGGGCCCCCAGGCTGTACAGGCTCTAAGGGCCTTT
TRBJ2-7,TRBD1,TRBV19,NA,CASSQGTGGLYEQYF,TGTGCCAGTAGTCAGGGGACAGGGGGACTTTACGAGCAGTACTTC
TRBJ2-7,TRBD1,TRBV7-6,NA,CASSPGQGYEQYF,TGTGCCAGCAGCCCGGGACAGGGCTACGAGCAGTACTTC
TRBJ1-5,TRBD1,TRBV5-1,once,CASSLTGGQPQHF,TGCGCCAGCAGCTTAACAGGGGGGCAGCCCCAGCATTTT
TRBJ2-3,NA,TRBV6-5,NA,CASSLYTDTQYF,TGTGCCAGCAGTCTCTACACAGATACGCAGTATTTT
TRBJ2-7,NA,TRBV9,NA,CASSTGPGDEQYF,TGTGCCAGCAGCACAGGGCCAGGGGACGAGCAGTACTTC
TRBJ2-5,TRBD1,TRBV7-6,NA,CASSRLRDSMLETQYF,TGTGCCAGCAGCCGACTCCGGGACAGTATGTTAGAGACCCAGTACTTC
TRBJ2-1,NA,TRBV4-1,few,CASSQEGAGTYNEQFF,TGCGCCAGCAGCCAAGAAGGGGCAGGGACCTACAATGAGCAGTTCTTC
TRBJ2-7,NA,TRBV7-8,NA,CASSLVEGAREQYF,TGTGCCAGCAGCTTAGTGGAGGGGGCGAGAGAGCAGTACTTC
TRBJ1-1,NA,TRBV5-1,NA,CASSLGPLNTEAFF,TGCGCCAGCAGCTTGGGTCCCTTGAACACTGAAGCTTTCTTT
TRBJ2-5,TRBD2,TRBV2,NA,CASSQRGGYYF,TGTGCCAGCAGCCAACGGGGAGGGTATTACTTC
TRBJ2-3,NA,TRBV7-2,NA,CASSPPTNTQYF,TGTGCCAGCAGCCCCCCGACTAATACGCAGTATTTT
TRBJ1-3,NA,TRBV19,NA,CASTNSGRGNTIYF,TGTGCCAGTACCAACAGCGGGCGAGGAAACACCATATATTTT
TRBJ1-2,TRBD1,TRBV12-5,NA,CASGFLTRDSYGGYTF,TGTGCTAGTGGTTTCCTCACCCGGGACAGCTATGGGGGCTACACCTTC
TRBJ1-1,NA,TRBV5-1,few,CASSLDIMNTEAFF,TGCGCCAGCAGCTTGGACATTATGAACACTGAAGCTTTCTTT
TRBJ1-6,TRBD1,TRBV6-6,NA,CASSPPGTGLALHF,TGTGCCAGCAGTCCCCCCGGGACAGGGTTGGCCCTCCACTTT
TRBJ2-7,NA,TRBV4-2,NA,CASSQGGNSYEQYF,TGTGCCAGCAGCCAAGGAGGGAACTCCTACGAGCAGTACTTC
TRBJ2-1,TRBD1,TRBV7-3,NA,CASSLTGVGEQFF,TGTGCCAGCAGCTTGACAGGGGTGGGGGAGCAGTTCTTC
TRBJ1-6,TRBD1,TRBV5-6,few,CASSLWDRGFSSPLHF,TGTGCCAGCAGCTTGTGGGACAGGGGGTTTAGTTCACCCCTCCACTTT
TRBJ1-1,NA,TRBV28,NA,CASSFVQDEAFF,TGTGCCAGCAGTTTTGTACAGGATGAAGCTTTCTTT
TRBJ1-5,NA,TRBV2,NA,CASSVWTAVNQPQHF,TGTGCCAGCAGTGTATGGACAGCCGTGAACCAGCCCCAGCATTTT
TRBJ1-2,TRBD1,TRBV4-1,NA,CASSPEDTGVGYGYTF,TGCGCCAGCAGCCCCGAGGACACAGGGGTGGGCTATGGCTACACCTTC